The 9 T cell receptor beta chains listed next were all sequenced from one sample in a study of identical twins. TCRdb re-called the 5' RACE reads with MiXCR, one entry per CDR3 protein. The sample comprises approximately 500,000 distinct CDR3 sequences, approximately 25% of which are singletons, and around 3% rests with the top ten. The same data also contributed to another study, on T cells expressing NK-cell markers.

Sequencing was performed on CD4+ T cells sorted from blood. These TCRs come from a woman aged 18-29 years in good health.

This chain uses TRBV20-1 with TRBJ2-5; D assignment may be TRBD1 or TRBD2 (6 bases each). The germline V gene has CDR1 DFQATT and CDR2 SNEGSKA (reference sequence). This CDR3 has 14 residues. Trimming pared 0 bases from V and 5 bases from J, leaving 13 bases between. CDR3 nucleotide sequence: TGCAGTGCTAGAGATTTGGGGGGCGGGGAGACCCAGTACTTC. Encoded protein: CSARDLGGGETQYF.

The chain joins TRBV5-1 to TRBJ2-3; unclear D gene. The germline gives CDR1 SGHRS, CDR2 YFSETQ. The germline V and J ends were trimmed by 0 bases and 6 bases, with 8 bases remaining between them. The CDR3 has 13 amino acids. CDR3 nucleotides: TGCGCCAGCAGCTTGGAGCAGCCGGATACGCAGTATTTT. Encoded protein: CASSLEQPDTQYF.

This clonotype was recorded many times. The CDR3 DNA follows: TGCGCCAGCAGCTTGGTCGCTAGCGGGAATTACGAGCAGTACTTC. As protein: CASSLVASGNYEQYF. This rearrangement joins TRBV5-1 to TRBJ2-7; 9 bases are shared with TRBD2. The V segment lost 0 bases and the J segment 4 bases; nucleotides outside the gene matches: 5. The CDR3 totals 15 residues. Germline CDR1 is SGHRS and CDR2 is YFSETQ.

This clonotype has just a few counts. The V and J genes are TRBV29-1 and TRBJ1-2; 8 bases agree with TRBD1. CDR1 and CDR2 (germline): SQVTM, ANQGSEA. The CDR3 contains 13 residues. V lost 3 bases, J lost 7 bases, and 7 bases stayed unmatched. CDR3 amino acids: CSVDHAGGSGYTF. CDR3 bases: TGCAGCGTTGACCACGCAGGGGGCTCTGGCTACACCTTC.

This chain joins TRBV20-1 and TRBJ2-7; D is uncertain. CDR1 DFQATT and CDR2 SNEGSKA come from the germline V gene (reference sequence). V lost 0 bases, J lost 5 bases, and 17 bases lay in between. The CDR3 contains 15 residues. The CDR3 reads CSARETHSAYNEQYF. The CDR3 DNA sequence: TGCAGTGCTAGAGAGACGCACAGTGCATACAACGAGCAGTACTTC.

V usage is TRBV11-2 and J usage is TRBJ2-1; TRBD2 matches 8 bases. This CDR3 is 20 amino acids long. V was pared by 3 bases and J by 1 base, with 17 bases of the junction left unmatched. In germline, CDR1 is SGHAT, CDR2 FQNNGV. CDR3 nucleotides: TGTGCCAGCAGCTTTGTACGGGGACTTCGGCGGGAGGCGTCCTACAATGAGCAGTTCTTC. It encodes CASSFVRGLRREASYNEQFF.

This clonotype was seen a handful of times. This sequence joins TRBV30 and TRBJ2-2, with D unresolved. Germline CDR1 is GTSNPN and CDR2 is SVGIG (reference sequence). CDR3 length equals 14 residues. The ends were cut back, 2 bases at V and 0 bases at J, with 7 bases in the middle. CDR3 amino acids: CAWSPWTNTGELFF. The DNA for the CDR3 is TGTGCCTGGAGTCCCTGGACGAACACCGGGGAGCTGTTTTTT.

The V call is TRBV4-2, the J call TRBJ2-3, with TRBD1 identical over 8 bases. Germline-derived CDR1 and CDR2 are LGHNA and YNFKEQ. Trimming removed 0 bases from V and 9 bases from J; junction bases left unmatched: 2. This CDR3 is 13 amino acids long. The CDR3 nucleotides read TGTGCCAGCAGCCAAGATAACAGGGGGACGCAGTATTTT. It yields the protein CASSQDNRGTQYF.

This clonotype was seen at least ten times. The chain carries TRBV5-1 and TRBJ2-1; 7 positions agree with TRBD2. The CDR3 length is 15 residues. Germline V lookup: CDR1 SGHRS, CDR2 YFSETQ. V shed 2 bases, J shed 0 bases, and the junction held 2 bases outside the gene matches. The DNA of the CDR3 is TGCGCCAGCAGCTTCGGGGGGACCTCCTACAATGAGCAGTTCTTC. Translation: CASSFGGTSYNEQFF.